This paragraph covers one T cell receptor (beta chain) sequence. Its antigen is unknown. Base quality data are lacking; no much larger clone is found one base away. The library relied on the immunoSEQ multiplex PCR assay. TCRdb holds this immuneACCESS table with in-frame rearrangements only. Some clones are missing; in checked studies, unresolved V genes explain under half, and the rest has no known cause. This sample holds over 150,000 clones; 85% to 95% were observed only once. Jointly, the top ten make up 1.4% of the sample. Inclusive of the bounding cysteine and phenylalanine, the CDR3 is 16 residues long. Kept here is only the CDR3 DNA, which spans 48 bases and is read in frame from base 1. Sequences MDHEN (CDR1) and SYDVKM (CDR2) are obtained from the germline V gene. Trimming costs V 5 bases and J 1 base, and their ends lie 16 bases apart. This sample stems from a study of control samples from healthy donors and cancer patients (TCRdb year 2020).

Sequenced sample: blood. This TCR came from a man in his thirties or forties in good health. The chain couples TRBV28 to TRBJ2-3; no D segment can be confidently identified. The nucleotides read TGTGCCAGCAGTCCGCCGGGTAGAAGAGGCACAGATACGCAGTATTTT. Translation gives CASSPPGRRGTDTQYF.